A single sample gave rise to the 24 T cell receptor beta chains below, sequenced in a study of blood T cell repertoires in COVID-19. TCRdb's table, derived via immunoSEQ multiplex PCR, lists solely in-frame clones and lacks some. The sample carries tens of thousands of clones, over 75% recorded once. The sample taken for sequencing was peripheral blood. These receptors were obtained from a man older than 75 with acute or convalescent COVID-19.

The chain combines TRBV10-2 with TRBJ1-1; 8 nucleotides agree with TRBD1. The CDR3 covers 17 residues. Germline V gene lookup returns CDR1 WSHSY and CDR2 SAAADI. With V trimmed by 1 base and J by 1 base, 8 bases remained unmatched. The CDR3 sequence: CASSEFLQGATNTEAFF. In nucleotides, the CDR3 is TGCGCCAGCAGTGAGTTTTTGCAGGGGGCGACGAACACTGAAGCTTTCTTT.

The chain combines TRBV30 with TRBJ1-1; TRBD1 matches 7 bases. The CDR3 runs to 14 residues. The junction had 7 bases not matched to a gene; V was cut back by 1 base and J by 5 bases. From germline, CDR1 is GTSNPN and CDR2 SVGIG (reference sequence). CDR3 sequence reads: CAWSEGAGRTEAFF. CDR3 bases: TGTGCCTGGAGTGAGGGGGCGGGGAGAACTGAAGCTTTCTTT.

The CDR3 DNA is TGTGCCAGCAGTGAATATGGAGGGAAAGGCCAGCCCCAGCATTTT. Translation gives CASSEYGGKGQPQHF. This chain links TRBV6-1 with TRBJ1-5, with unresolved D. The CDR3 has 15 amino acids. Deletions cut 2 bases from V and 7 bases from J, with 15 bases between. CDR1 is MNHNS, CDR2 SASEGT, per germline.

The gene calls are TRBV5-1 and TRBJ1-5; 7 bases align to TRBD1. CDR3 length: 14 residues. CDR1 SGHRS and CDR2 YFSETQ come from the germline V gene. V was pared by 1 base and J by 5 bases, with 3 bases of the junction left unmatched. Here the CDR3 reads CASSLQGGHQPQHF. The CDR3, as DNA: TGCGCCAGCAGCTTGCAAGGGGGCCATCAGCCCCAGCATTTT.

The chain couples TRBV10-3 to TRBJ1-5; D gene uncertain. CDR3 length: 12 residues. V was clipped by 3 bases and J by 4 bases, with 4 bases between them. Germline CDR1 is ENHRY and CDR2 is SYGVKD. CDR3 DNA sequence: TGTGCCATCAGTGACAGAAATCAGCCCCAGCATTTT. This encodes CAISDRNQPQHF.

This chain joins TRBV6-4 and TRBJ1-6; 7 bases fit TRBD1. Germline lookup yields CDR1 MRHNA and CDR2 SNTAGT. J was trimmed by 9 bases and V by 5 bases; bases with no gene match: 10. The CDR3 spans 15 residues. The CDR3 sequence is CASSRQTGAGSPLHF. The CDR3 DNA sequence: TGTGCCAGCAGTCGTCAAACAGGGGCCGGTTCACCCCTCCACTTT.

The CDR3 is CASIHRGADEQYF. The CDR3 nucleotides are TGTGCCAGCATCCACAGGGGAGCAGACGAGCAGTACTTC. V and J are TRBV7-3 and TRBJ2-7; 7 nucleotides agree with TRBD1. Germline values: CDR1 SGHTA, CDR2 FQGTGA. J gave up 5 bases and V 7 bases, and 8 bases lay outside the gene matches. The CDR3 is 13 residues long.

The rearrangement links TRBV9 to TRBJ1-1; 11 positions agree with TRBD1. This CDR3 has 15 amino acids. After removal of 3 bases from V and 4 bases from J, the junction contained 5 bases not matched to a gene. Per the germline V gene, CDR1 is SGDLS and CDR2 is YYNGEE. The CDR3 reads CASSARTGGGTEAFF. The CDR3 nucleotides read TGTGCCAGCAGCGCCCGGACAGGGGGCGGCACTGAAGCTTTCTTT.

V and J are TRBV7-3 and TRBJ1-6; 10 bases match TRBD1. V gave up 5 bases and J gave up 8 bases; unmatched junction bases: 6. The V gene's germline CDR1 is SGHTA and CDR2 FQGTGA. The CDR3 spans 15 residues. CDR3 bases: TGTGCCAGCAGCCCGGGGGACAGGGGTTATTCACCCCTCCACTTT. This encodes CASSPGDRGYSPLHF.

This sequence joins TRBV7-2 and TRBJ2-2, with TRBD1 matching 8 bases. The CDR3 loop spans 15 amino acids. The J segment lost 6 bases and the V segment lost 1 base, leaving 4 bases of the junction unmatched. From germline, CDR1 is SGHTA and CDR2 FQGNSA. The CDR3 protein is CASSLVQGDAGELFF. CDR3 DNA: TGTGCCAGCAGCTTAGTACAGGGGGACGCCGGGGAGCTGTTTTTT.

This chain connects TRBV2 to TRBJ1-5; 9 bases are a match to TRBD1. The V gene end was trimmed by 4 bases and the J gene end by 11 bases; junction bases not matched to a gene: 9. CDR3 size: 14 residues. Germline CDR1 is SNHLY and CDR2 is FYNNEI. The chain's CDR3 is CASSGGQGDIAQHF. The DNA for the CDR3 is TGTGCCAGCAGTGGGGGACAGGGAGATATCGCCCAGCATTTT. The full variable domain, in which reference TRBV2 and TRBJ1-5 provide the parts outside the CDR3, is EPEVTQTPSHQVTQMGQEVILRCVPISNHLYFYWYRQILGQKVEFLVSFYNNEISEKSEIFDDQFSVERPDGSNFTLKIRSTKLEDSAMYFCASSGGQGDIAQHFGDGTRLSIL.

The rearrangement links TRBV24-1 to TRBJ1-2; D is undetermined. This CDR3 has 12 amino acids. The germline V gene encodes CDR1 KGHDR and CDR2 SFDVKD. Trimming cost V 0 bases and J 6 bases, with 4 bases left between them. CDR3 in DNA: TGTGCCACCAGTGATTTGCCTCATGGCTACACCTTC. This gives the protein CATSDLPHGYTF.

The rearrangement links TRBV7-9 to TRBJ2-2; 7 nucleotides agree with TRBD2. CDR3 length equals 15 residues. The J segment lost 1 base and the V segment lost 5 bases, leaving 4 bases of the junction unmatched. CDR1 is SEHNR, CDR2 FQNEAQ, per germline (reference sequence). This CDR3 is CASSPASGNTGELFF. DNA for the CDR3: TGTGCCAGCAGCCCCGCTAGCGGGAACACCGGGGAGCTGTTTTTT.

The chain has TRBV5-1 and TRBJ2-2; 9 nucleotides match TRBD2. V shed 0 bases, J shed 6 bases, and the junction held 12 bases outside the gene matches. This CDR3 has 18 residues. The germline V gene encodes CDR1 SGHRS and CDR2 YFSETQ. The CDR3 spells CASSLAATSGGGAGELFF. In DNA, the CDR3 is TGCGCCAGCAGCTTGGCGGCGACTAGCGGCGGGGGTGCCGGGGAGCTGTTTTTT.

The V gene is TRBV19, the J gene TRBJ2-1, with 9 positions matching TRBD2. The V gene's germline CDR1 is LNHDA and CDR2 SQIVND (reference sequence). Germline trimming cut 1 base from V and 11 bases from J; bases unmatched to any gene: 9. CDR3 size: 15 residues. The CDR3 DNA follows: TGTGCCAGTAGTATAGGGGCGTCTAGCGGGGCCCAGCAGTTCTTC. Protein product: CASSIGASSGAQQFF.

The rearrangement links TRBV6-5 to TRBJ2-5, with 11 bases identical to TRBD2. Germline CDR1 MNHEY, CDR2 SVGAGI. Losses at the gene ends were 8 bases for V and 5 bases for J; bases not matched to a gene: 7. The CDR3 contains 14 residues. Written as DNA, the CDR3 is TGTGCCAGCCGGCTAGCGGGGGGACGGGAGACCCAGTACTTC. It codes for CASRLAGGRETQYF.

The chain combines TRBV24-1 with TRBJ1-5; D call uncertain. The V end was cut by 4 bases, the J end by 3 bases, with 9 bases between. Germline CDR1 KGHDR, CDR2 SFDVKD. The CDR3 spans 14 residues. The CDR3 coding sequence is TGTGCCACCAGTGAACCAGGTGTCAATCAGCCCCAGCATTTT. It yields the protein CATSEPGVNQPQHF.

This clone was observed a few times. This sequence joins TRBV7-9 and TRBJ1-1, with a tentative D call TRBD1 (6 bases). V was shortened by 5 bases and J by 7 bases, with 14 bases between the two germline ends. Germline assignment: CDR1 SEHNR and CDR2 FQNEAQ (reference sequence). The CDR3 is made up of 13 amino acids. CDR3 in DNA: TGTGCCAGCAGCCTCTCGACAGGACTTGAAGCTTTCTTT. This sequence encodes CASSLSTGLEAFF. Filled out from reference TRBV7-9 and TRBJ1-1, the complete variable domain reads DTGVSQNPRHKITKRGQNVTFRCDPISEHNRLYWYRQTLGQGPEFLTYFQNEAQLEKSRLLSDRFSAERPKGSFSTLEIQRTEQGDSAMYLCASSLSTGLEAFFGQGTRLTVV.

This clone was seen only once. The rearrangement joins TRBV7-8 to TRBJ1-2; D ambiguous. The CDR3 is made up of 15 amino acids. Germline CDR1 SGHVS, CDR2 FQNEAQ. V was trimmed by 0 bases and J by 2 bases, leaving 10 bases between them. The CDR3, as DNA: TGTGCCAGCAGCTTAGCGTACGGTGCAAACTATGGCTACACCTTC. It translates to CASSLAYGANYGYTF.

The chain links TRBV5-4 to TRBJ2-5; possible D gene TRBD2, 6 bases. This CDR3 has 15 residues. Per the germline V gene, CDR1 is SGHNT and CDR2 is YYREEE (reference sequence). The V end lost 5 bases, the J end lost 2 bases, and 16 bases lay between the germline ends. The CDR3 region is CASRTGLNGQETQYF. The CDR3 region has the DNA TGTGCCAGCAGAACGGGACTGAACGGACAAGAGACCCAGTACTTC.

This chain connects TRBV7-9 to TRBJ2-5, with 7 positions matching TRBD2. CDR1 and CDR2 from the germline V gene are SEHNR and FQNEAQ (reference sequence). Unmatched junction bases numbered 8, after V lost 2 bases and J lost 2 bases. CDR3 size: 16 residues. CDR3 sequence: CASSLYRGGRQETQYF. The DNA of the CDR3 is TGTGCCAGCAGCTTATACCGCGGGGGTCGACAAGAGACCCAGTACTTC.

The chain carries TRBV11-3 and TRBJ2-1; D remains unclear. This CDR3 is built from 12 residues. The V end was cut by 0 bases, the J end by 6 bases, with 3 bases between. The germline gives CDR1 SGHNT, CDR2 YENEEA. CDR3 region: CASSLELNEQFF. The DNA for the CDR3 is TGTGCCAGCAGCTTAGAACTCAATGAGCAGTTCTTC.

CDR3 DNA: TGTGCCAGCACCTTAACAGGGGGCACTGAAGCTTTCTTT. Encoded protein: CASTLTGGTEAFF. V gene TRBV6-1 combines with J gene TRBJ1-1, with 8 bases identical to TRBD1. This CDR3 has 13 residues. Unmatched junction bases numbered 5, after V lost 7 bases and J lost 4 bases. Germline V gene data show CDR1 as MNHNS and CDR2 as SASEGT.

The rearrangement links TRBV6-5 to TRBJ1-6, with D uncertain. The CDR3 runs to 14 residues. Germline values: CDR1 MNHEY, CDR2 SVGAGI. V lost 4 bases to trimming and J lost 5 bases, with 9 bases between them. Here the CDR3 DNA reads TGTGCCAGCAGTTTGGAGGAAGATAATTCACCCCTCCACTTT. It codes for CASSLEEDNSPLHF.